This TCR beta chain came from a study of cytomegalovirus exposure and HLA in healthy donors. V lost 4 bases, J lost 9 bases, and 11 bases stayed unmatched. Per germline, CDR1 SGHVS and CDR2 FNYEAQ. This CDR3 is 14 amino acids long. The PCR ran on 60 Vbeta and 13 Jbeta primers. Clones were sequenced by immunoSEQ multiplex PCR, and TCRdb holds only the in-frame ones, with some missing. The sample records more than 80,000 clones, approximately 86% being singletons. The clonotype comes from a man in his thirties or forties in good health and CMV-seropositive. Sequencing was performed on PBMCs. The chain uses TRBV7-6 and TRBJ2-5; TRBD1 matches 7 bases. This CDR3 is CASSSGGRFWSQYF. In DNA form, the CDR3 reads TGTGCCAGCAGCTCAGGGGGACGGTTCTGGTCCCAGTACTTC.